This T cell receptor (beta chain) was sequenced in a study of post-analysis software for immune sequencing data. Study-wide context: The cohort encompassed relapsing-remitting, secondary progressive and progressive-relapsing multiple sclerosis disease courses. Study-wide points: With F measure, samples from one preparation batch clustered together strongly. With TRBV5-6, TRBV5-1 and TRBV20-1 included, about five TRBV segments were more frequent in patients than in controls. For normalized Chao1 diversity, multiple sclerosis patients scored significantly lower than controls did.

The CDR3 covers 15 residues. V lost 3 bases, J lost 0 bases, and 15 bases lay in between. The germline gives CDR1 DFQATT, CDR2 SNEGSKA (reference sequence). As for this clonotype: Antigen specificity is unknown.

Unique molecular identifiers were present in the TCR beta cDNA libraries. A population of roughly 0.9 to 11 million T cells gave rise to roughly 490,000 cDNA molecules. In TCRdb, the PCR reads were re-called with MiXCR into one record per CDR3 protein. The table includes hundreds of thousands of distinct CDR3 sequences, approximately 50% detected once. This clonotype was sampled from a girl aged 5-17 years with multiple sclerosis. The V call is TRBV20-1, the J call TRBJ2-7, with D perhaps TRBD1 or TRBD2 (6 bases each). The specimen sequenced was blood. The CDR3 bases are TGCAGTGCTAGTAGTTTGGGGGGCGTCTCCTACGAGCAGTACTTC. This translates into CSASSLGGVSYEQYF.